This T cell receptor beta chain was obtained from a study of cytomegalovirus exposure and HLA in healthy donors. Study results and caveats: TCR beta chains associated with HLA were, in a later analysis, more clonally expanded than equally common others.

The CDR3 length is 15 residues. The germline CDR1 and CDR2 sequences are MDHEN and SYDVKM. As to this clone: What it binds is unknown.

PCR primers comprised 60 Vbeta and 13 Jbeta primers. Produced via immunoSEQ multiplex PCR; TCRdb's table is partial and in-frame only. The table includes about 160,000 clones, about 80% detected once. Specimen: PBMCs. This sequence originates from a man aged 18 to 35 in good health and CMV-seropositive. The chain combines TRBV28 with TRBJ2-7, with D possibly TRBD2 on 5 matching bases. For the CDR3, the DNA is TGTGGCACCGGTTCGGGCGGGTTGGCTACCGGCGAGCAGTACTTC. This translates into CGTGSGGLATGEQYF.